The 2 T cell receptor beta chains below all came from one sample that was sequenced in a study of blood T cell repertoires in COVID-19. Produced via immunoSEQ multiplex PCR; TCRdb's table is partial and in-frame only. The sample lists hundreds of thousands of clones, 70% to 90% occurring once. The sequenced material came from PBMCs or T cells enriched from blood (not recorded which). These receptor sequences come from a man between 40 and 49 years old in a cohort exposed to, infected with or recovered from COVID-19 (not recorded which).

The chain employs TRBV5-4 and TRBJ2-7, with 8 bases identical to TRBD1. Germline V gene data show CDR1 as SGHNT and CDR2 as YYREEE (reference sequence). Unmatched junction bases numbered 8, after V lost 4 bases and J lost 2 bases. This CDR3 has 15 residues. As DNA, the CDR3 is TGTGCCAGCAGCAAACCGACAGGGGAACCCTACGAGCAGTACTTC. Residues: CASSKPTGEPYEQYF.

This chain links TRBV28 with TRBJ1-2; 8 bases line up with TRBD1. The CDR3 sequence is 16 residues long. CDR1 is MDHEN, CDR2 SYDVKM, per germline. J gave up 4 bases and V 5 bases, and 12 bases lay outside the gene matches. DNA of the CDR3: TGTGCCAGCAGTCCCCCCGGGACAGGCCGCCCCTATGGCTACACCTTC. It encodes CASSPPGTGRPYGYTF.